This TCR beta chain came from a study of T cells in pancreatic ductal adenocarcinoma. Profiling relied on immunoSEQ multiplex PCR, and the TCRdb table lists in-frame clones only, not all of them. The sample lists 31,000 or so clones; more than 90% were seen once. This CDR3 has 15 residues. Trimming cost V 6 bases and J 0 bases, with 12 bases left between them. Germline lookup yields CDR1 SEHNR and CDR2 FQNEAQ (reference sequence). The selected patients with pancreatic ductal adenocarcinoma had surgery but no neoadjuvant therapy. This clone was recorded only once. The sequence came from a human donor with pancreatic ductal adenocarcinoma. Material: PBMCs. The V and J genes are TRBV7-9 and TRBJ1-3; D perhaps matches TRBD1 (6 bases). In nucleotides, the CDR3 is TGTGCCAGCAGAGAACAGGGATTCTCTGGAAACACCATATATTTT. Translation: CASREQGFSGNTIYF.